The 28 T cell receptor beta chains in this list originate from one sample, sequenced in a study of shared clonotypes between healthy human individuals. TCRdb keeps only in-frame clones here, not all; method: immunoSEQ multiplex PCR. The sample gives more than 400,000 clones, less than 96% of which show up once; roughly 0.06% is in the top ten. What was sequenced was naive CD4+ T cells sorted from blood. The subset is: CD45RA+ positively selected. The origin of the receptors is a woman aged 25-40 years in good health.

The gene calls are TRBV28 and TRBJ1-2; TRBD1 might be the D (6 bases). Germline V gene lookup returns CDR1 MDHEN and CDR2 SYDVKM. The CDR3 totals 14 residues. With 6 bases removed from V and 3 bases from J, the gap between germline ends came to 14 bases. The CDR3 region is CASRTTGQYYGYTF. The CDR3 DNA reads as TGTGCCAGCAGAACGACAGGCCAGTACTATGGCTACACCTTC.

The chain employs TRBV7-8 and TRBJ2-5, with D maybe TRBD2 (5 bases). The length of the CDR3 is 12 residues. V was clipped by 5 bases and J by 5 bases, with 9 bases between them. The germline V gene encodes CDR1 SGHVS and CDR2 FQNEAQ. The CDR3 DNA reads as TGTGCCAGCAGCCCACGGAGGGAGACCCAGTACTTC. It specifies CASSPRRETQYF.

This clone has only one observation. The V call is TRBV4-1, the J call TRBJ2-1, with D uncertain. Germline V gene lookup returns CDR1 MGHRA and CDR2 YSYEKL. The CDR3 runs to 12 residues. Trimming cost V 1 base and J 5 bases, with 3 bases left between them. DNA for the CDR3: TGCGCCAGCAGCCAAGCGAACAATGAGCAGTTCTTC. This encodes CASSQANNEQFF.

The genes are TRBV28 and TRBJ1-1, with a possible D match to TRBD1 (5 bases). The V gene lost 7 bases and the J gene lost 1 base, with 10 bases spanning the gap. CDR1 and CDR2 (germline): MDHEN, SYDVKM. The CDR3 spans 13 residues. In DNA, the CDR3 is TGTGCCAGCATTTACGGGGGGAACACTGAAGCTTTCTTT. This gives the protein CASIYGGNTEAFF.

This chain connects TRBV19 to TRBJ2-2; 7 nucleotides align to TRBD1. Germline V gives CDR1 LNHDA, CDR2 SQIVND (reference sequence). Trimming took 5 bases from V and 5 from J; bases not matched to a gene: 8. The CDR3 is 15 residues long. The CDR3 coding sequence is TGTGCCAGTAGTCTCACCGGGACAGTAACCGGGGAGCTGTTTTTT. Translating gives CASSLTGTVTGELFF. The whole variable domain, remainder taken from reference TRBV19 and TRBJ2-2, is DGGITQSPKYLFRKEGQNVTLSCEQNLNHDAMYWYRQDPGQGLRLIYYSQIVNDFQKGDIAEGYSVSREKKESFPLTVTSAQKNPTAFYLCASSLTGTVTGELFFGEGSRLTVL.

The chain has TRBV5-6 and TRBJ1-1; no firm D call. Deletions cut 2 bases from V and 1 base from J, with 12 bases between. Germline V gene lookup returns CDR1 SGHDT and CDR2 YYEEEE. The CDR3 covers 15 residues. The CDR3 protein is CASSFETQKNTEAFF. The CDR3 nucleotides read TGTGCCAGCAGCTTCGAAACTCAAAAGAACACTGAAGCTTTCTTT.

V gene TRBV5-1 combines with J gene TRBJ2-7; 7 positions match TRBD2. This CDR3 contains 13 residues. Germline CDR1 SGHRS, CDR2 YFSETQ. V trimming: 7 bases; J trimming: 7 bases; junction bases outside the gene matches: 11. CDR3 protein: CASGRDVLGEQYF. CDR3 DNA sequence: TGCGCCAGCGGGAGGGACGTTCTAGGGGAGCAGTACTTC.

The V and J genes are TRBV19 and TRBJ1-1; TRBD1 agrees at 9 bases. This CDR3 has 15 residues. Trimming took 5 bases from V and 5 from J; bases not matched to a gene: 9. From germline, CDR1 is LNHDA and CDR2 SQIVND (reference sequence). As DNA, the CDR3 is TGTGCCAGTAGTCTGCGACAGGGGGTAGGGACTGAAGCTTTCTTT. It yields the protein CASSLRQGVGTEAFF.

J is TRBJ2-2 and V is TRBV28, with TRBD1 as a possible D gene (7 bases). The V and J ends lost 10 bases and 4 bases respectively, with 25 bases between them. CDR1 is MDHEN, CDR2 SYDVKM, per germline. The CDR3 runs 17 residues. The CDR3 bases are TGTGCCAACCACCAACAGTTTTCAGGGGGGATCACCGGGGAGCTGTTTTTT. Protein: CANHQQFSGGITGELFF.

The table lists this clone with a count of one. The V gene is TRBV6-1, the J gene TRBJ1-1; D remains unclear. This CDR3 is 13 amino acids long. CDR1 is MNHNS and CDR2 is SASEGT in the germline V gene. V was clipped by 8 bases and J by 1 base, with 11 bases between them. CDR3 sequence (DNA): TGTGCCAGCGGAGCCTTTGGGAACACTGAAGCTTTCTTT. Translation: CASGAFGNTEAFF.

V usage is TRBV18 and J usage is TRBJ2-2; TRBD2 agrees at 7 bases. Germline V gene lookup returns CDR1 KGHSH and CDR2 LQKENI. V trimming: 1 base; J trimming: 2 bases; junction bases outside the gene matches: 4. This CDR3 is 16 amino acids long. CDR3 nucleotide sequence: TGTGCCAGCTCACCACGGGCGGGAGTCAACACCGGGGAGCTGTTTTTT. This sequence encodes CASSPRAGVNTGELFF.

The rearrangement links TRBV2 to TRBJ2-1; D not resolved. V was shortened by 6 bases and J by 7 bases, with 7 bases between the two germline ends. This CDR3 contains 11 residues. Germline CDR1 reads SNHLY; CDR2 reads FYNNEI. CDR3 bases: TGTGCCAGCAGCCGGCTGAATGAGCAGTTCTTC. It is translated as CASSRLNEQFF.

The rearrangement joins TRBV9 to TRBJ2-7, with TRBD1 matching over 12 bases. The CDR3 runs 15 residues. Germline V lookup: CDR1 SGDLS, CDR2 YYNGEE. Unmatched junction bases numbered 12, after V lost 8 bases and J lost 6 bases. The CDR3 region is CASYLRDRGRGEQYF. The CDR3 coding sequence is TGTGCCAGTTACCTCCGGGACAGGGGGCGAGGCGAGCAGTACTTC.

The chain is built from TRBV5-1 and TRBJ1-4, with TRBD1 as a possible D gene (5 bases). There are 15 residues in the CDR3. Germline CDR1 is SGHRS and CDR2 is YFSETQ. Trimming removed 3 bases at V and 4 bases at J, with 13 bases between. In DNA form, the CDR3 reads TGCGCCAGCAGCTATCAGGACACCCTTAATGAAAAACTGTTTTTT. Translated: CASSYQDTLNEKLFF.

This chain joins TRBV7-8 and TRBJ2-5; D is perhaps TRBD2 (6 bases). The J call is uncertain, as TRBJ2-7 better fits the DNA end. Germline-derived CDR1 and CDR2 are SGHVS and FQNEAQ. CDR3 length: 16 residues. The CDR3 coding sequence is TGTGCCAGCAGCTTTGGTCGCCGGGAGAGGGGTTACGAGCAGTACTTC. This encodes CASSFGRRERGYEQYF.

The chain carries TRBV18 and TRBJ1-4, with no clear D. V was shortened by 0 bases and J by 8 bases, with 7 bases between the two germline ends. CDR3 length: 13 amino acids. In germline, CDR1 is KGHSH, CDR2 LQKENI. The DNA for the CDR3 is TGTGCCAGCTCACCACCCGAGTGGGAAAAACTGTTTTTT. As protein: CASSPPEWEKLFF.

This chain links TRBV18 with TRBJ1-4; no reliable D call. Per the germline V gene, CDR1 is KGHSH and CDR2 is LQKENI. Trimming left V 2 bases short and J 7 bases short, with 20 bases between. This CDR3 comprises 17 residues. For the CDR3, the DNA is TGTGCCAGCTCACCATTGATCCCCGGGCAAGGGAGTGAAAAACTGTTTTTT. Translated: CASSPLIPGQGSEKLFF.

The chain recombines TRBV6-6 with TRBJ2-1; 10 bases line up with TRBD2. With V trimmed by 2 bases and J by 9 bases, 10 bases remained unmatched. Germline lookup yields CDR1 MNHNY and CDR2 SVGAGI (reference sequence). This CDR3 is 16 amino acids long. CDR3 sequence: CASSYRTSGSRGEQFF. CDR3 coding DNA: TGTGCCAGCAGTTACCGGACTAGCGGTAGTCGGGGTGAGCAGTTCTTC.

J is TRBJ1-4 and V is TRBV29-1, with 7 positions matching TRBD1. Germline V gene lookup returns CDR1 SQVTM and CDR2 ANQGSEA. V was pared by 7 bases and J by 8 bases, with 13 bases of the junction left unmatched. The CDR3 is 14 amino acids. CDR3 amino acids: CSAGFRQGGEKLFF. CDR3 DNA sequence: TGCAGCGCAGGTTTTAGACAGGGTGGGGAAAAACTGTTTTTT.

V gene TRBV30 combines with J gene TRBJ1-5; D possibly corresponds to TRBD1 (5 bases). CDR3 length equals 15 residues. V shed 3 bases and J shed 7 bases, with 19 bases lying between them. Germline CDR1 is GTSNPN and CDR2 is SVGIG (reference sequence). The CDR3 protein is CAWSTIGGARQPQHF. As DNA, the CDR3 is TGTGCCTGGAGCACAATCGGAGGGGCTAGGCAGCCCCAGCATTTT. Filled out from reference TRBV30 and TRBJ1-5, the complete variable domain reads SQTIHQWPATLVQPVGSPLSLECTVEGTSNPNLYWYRQAAGRGLQLLFYSVGIGQISSEVPQNLSASRPQDRQFILSSKKLLLSDSGFYLCAWSTIGGARQPQHFGDGTRLSIL.

This chain connects TRBV18 to TRBJ2-3, with D possibly matching TRBD2 (5 bases). V was clipped by 2 bases and J by 2 bases, with 14 bases between them. This CDR3 contains 16 residues. Germline V gives CDR1 KGHSH, CDR2 LQKENI. This CDR3 is CASSPLGAETTDTQYF. As DNA, the CDR3 is TGTGCCAGCTCACCATTAGGAGCGGAGACCACAGATACGCAGTATTTT.

The J gene is TRBJ1-3, the V gene TRBV6-5, with D maybe TRBD1 (5 bases). V was clipped by 6 bases and J by 10 bases, with 22 bases between them. The CDR3 runs to 15 residues. The germline gives CDR1 MNHEY, CDR2 SVGAGI. The CDR3 sequence: CASSSAGTVVGTIYF. The CDR3 DNA follows: TGTGCCAGCAGCTCCGCGGGGACGGTCGTGGGGACCATATATTTT.

The V gene is TRBV28, the J gene TRBJ1-2; D might be TRBD1 (5 bases). CDR3 length: 18 residues. Looked up from germline, CDR1 is MDHEN and CDR2 is SYDVKM. Trimming removed 2 bases from V and 4 bases from J, with 23 bases in between. The CDR3 coding sequence is TGTGCCAGCAGTTTAGGAGTGGCGGCAGGGTGGTCGGGCTATGGCTACACCTTC. Its translation: CASSLGVAAGWSGYGYTF.

This sequence joins TRBV5-4 and TRBJ1-5; D is perhaps TRBD1 (5 bases). V was pared by 0 bases and J by 2 bases, with 9 bases between. The germline CDR1 and CDR2 sequences are SGHNT and YYREEE (reference sequence). The CDR3 sequence is 15 residues long. The CDR3: CASSLEGARNQPQHF. CDR3 nucleotide sequence: TGTGCCAGCAGCTTGGAAGGGGCACGCAATCAGCCCCAGCATTTT.

In regard to this clone: Other DNA sequences in this sample translate to the same CDR3. V is TRBV28 and J is TRBJ1-3; maybe TRBD1 (5 bases). Germline assignment: CDR1 MDHEN and CDR2 SYDVKM. The CDR3 consists of 14 residues. Deletions cut 4 bases from V and 2 bases from J, with 9 bases between. The CDR3 DNA reads TGTGCCAGCAGTTCGACAGCAACTGGAAACACCATATATTTT. Residues: CASSSTATGNTIYF.

The chain couples TRBV7-3 to TRBJ2-3; no definite D call. The V and J ends lost 2 bases and 4 bases respectively, with 10 bases between them. Germline CDR1 is SGHTA and CDR2 is FQGTGA. The CDR3 spans 14 residues. The CDR3 here is CASSLVGVADTQYF. CDR3 in DNA: TGTGCCAGCAGCTTAGTCGGAGTGGCAGATACGCAGTATTTT. Complete variable domain (other parts from reference TRBV7-3 and TRBJ2-3): GAGVSQTPSNKVTEKGKYVELRCDPISGHTALYWYRQSLGQGPEFLIYFQGTGAADDSGLPNDRFFAVRPEGSVSTLKIQRTERGDSAVYLCASSLVGVADTQYFGPGTRLTVL.

This clone appeared once. The J gene is TRBJ2-3, the V gene TRBV10-1, with D uncertain. The CDR3 is 14 amino acids. Per germline, CDR1 WNHNN and CDR2 SYGVQD (reference sequence). The germline V and J ends were trimmed by 6 bases and 0 bases, with 10 bases remaining between them. The CDR3 is CASRSALSTDTQYF. CDR3 in DNA: TGCGCCAGCAGAAGCGCCCTCAGCACAGATACGCAGTATTTT.

The rearrangement uses TRBV6-1 and TRBJ2-4, with 13 bases identical to TRBD2. With V trimmed by 4 bases and J by 8 bases, 8 bases remained unmatched. The germline gives CDR1 MNHNS, CDR2 SASEGT. The CDR3 is made up of 16 amino acids. CDR3 nucleotides: TGTGCCAGCAGTGGACTAGCGGGAGGCGGATCGCACATTCAGTACTTC. It codes for CASSGLAGGGSHIQYF.